This TCR beta chain was documented in a study of blood T cell repertoires in COVID-19. About the research overall: Acute and convalescent COVID-19 specimens originated in the United States, Italy and Spain. Sample material is recorded as cDNA or gDNA derived from T cells, B-cell-depleted T cells, or PBMCs.

Per the original data handling: Researchers report that nucleated cell counts were estimated from reference gene primer amplification. Clones were sequenced by immunoSEQ multiplex PCR, and TCRdb holds only the in-frame ones, with some missing. V and J calls and clone size are given by that table; D and trimming were obtained from the DNA. Of some 89,000 clones listed, just under 90% were seen once; the top ten hold roughly 15%. This CDR3 spans 15 amino acids. The J segment lost 5 bases and the V segment lost 0 bases, leaving 6 bases of the junction unmatched. CDR1 and CDR2 from the germline V gene are MGHRA and YSYEKL.

The receptor comes from a human donor in a cohort sampled during active COVID-19. The chain couples TRBV4-1 to TRBJ2-5; 7 positions match TRBD1. Input material: peripheral blood. The chain's CDR3 is CASSQERGRGETQYF. In DNA form, the CDR3 reads TGCGCCAGCAGCCAAGAGAGGGGGCGCGGGGAGACCCAGTACTTC.